This T cell receptor (beta chain) was sequenced during a study of cytomegalovirus exposure and HLA in healthy donors. Study conclusions and caveats: In most subjects, TCR beta sequences reportedly gave accurate predictions of HLA-A and HLA-B alleles. Productive rates of about 87% or about 30% were seen for most TCR beta V segments in an earlier analysis. A highly shared variant cluster was judged a likely technical artifact.

Primers: 60 Vbeta forward and 13 Jbeta reverse. TCRdb's table, derived via immunoSEQ multiplex PCR, lists solely in-frame clones and lacks some. The repertoire holds some 85,000 clones, with less than 80% as singletons. Unrecorded immune exposures were likely, despite nominal health at sampling. The CDR3 has 15 amino acids. Germline-derived CDR1 and CDR2 are MGHRA and YSYEKL. Trimming cost V 3 bases and J 2 bases, with 13 bases left between them. A word on this clone: Its antigen remains unknown.

This clonotype originated in a male donor in good health and CMV-seronegative. This chain links TRBV4-1 with TRBJ1-2; D may be TRBD1 (5 bases). The material sequenced was PBMCs. CDR3 sequence (DNA): TGCGCCAGCAGCCAGAGCATGACAGAAAACTATGGCTACACCTTC. It encodes CASSQSMTENYGYTF.